The entry below gives a single T cell receptor (beta chain) sequence along with its context. Its antigen is still unknown. A second PCR, run for roughly 7 to 11 cycles, used a sample-barcoded 5' primer plus a J-beta primer mix. TCRdb reprocessed the 5' RACE reads with MiXCR, giving one entry per CDR3 protein. This sample has about 900,000 distinct CDR3 sequences, with 40% to 60% found just once. The data are from a study of blood T cells in healthy people across ages. As for the study in general: Roughly one uniquely barcoded beta molecule per two T cells was captured. Study conclusions and caveats: PBMCs were not sorted, which prevented a conclusive comparison of naive versus antigen-experienced cells. CMV status of donors was not determined, possibly confounding expanded clonotype changes. Per million T cells, the diversity of TCR beta decreased roughly linearly as age advanced.

The J segment lost 8 bases and the V segment lost 5 bases, leaving 15 bases of the junction unmatched. The CDR3 is made up of 15 amino acids. The germline CDR1 and CDR2 sequences are SGHTA and FQGNSA. The material sequenced was blood. The receptor was isolated from a young man in good health. This rearrangement joins TRBV7-2 to TRBJ2-7; TRBD1 matches at 7 bases. The CDR3 region has the DNA TGTGCCAGCAGCCCAAGCTGGGACAGACCTACGCAGCAGTACTTC. This encodes CASSPSWDRPTQQYF.